This T cell receptor (beta chain) was sequenced in a study of T-cell memory formation after mild COVID-19. Looked up from germline, CDR1 is SQVTM and CDR2 is ANQGSEA. This CDR3 is built from 14 residues. V shed 2 bases and J shed 5 bases, with 12 bases lying between them. TCRdb re-called the 5' RACE reads with MiXCR, one entry per CDR3 protein. The data hold 92,000 or so distinct CDR3 sequences, with 10% to 15% observed a single time. Sequenced material: PBMCs or a T cell subset sorted from them (not recorded which). The clonotype was recovered from an adult woman who had mild COVID-19 (a few samples of this study predate the infection). Cell type and time point are not known. The chain joins TRBV29-1 to TRBJ2-2, with D perhaps TRBD2 (6 bases). CDR3 nucleotide sequence: TGCAGCGTTGAAAATCGCGGGGCGACCGGGGAGCTGTTTTTT. Translation gives CSVENRGATGELFF.